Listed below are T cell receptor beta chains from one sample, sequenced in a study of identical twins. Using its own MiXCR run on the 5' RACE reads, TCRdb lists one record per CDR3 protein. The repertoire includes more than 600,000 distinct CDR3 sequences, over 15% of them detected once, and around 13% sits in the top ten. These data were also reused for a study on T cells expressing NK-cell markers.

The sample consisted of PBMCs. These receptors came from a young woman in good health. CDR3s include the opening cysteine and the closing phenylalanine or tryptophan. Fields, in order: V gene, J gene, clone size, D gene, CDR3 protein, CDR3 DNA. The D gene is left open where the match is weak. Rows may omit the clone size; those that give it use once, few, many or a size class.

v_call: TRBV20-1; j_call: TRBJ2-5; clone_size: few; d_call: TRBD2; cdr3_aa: CSARFVAGKAETQYF; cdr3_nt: TGCAGTGCTAGATTCGTAGCGGGAAAAGCGGAGACCCAGTACTTC
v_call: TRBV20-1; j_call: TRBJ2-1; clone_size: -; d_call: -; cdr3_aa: CSARKPSGHEQFF; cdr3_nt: TGCAGTGCTAGAAAACCCTCGGGCCATGAGCAGTTCTTC
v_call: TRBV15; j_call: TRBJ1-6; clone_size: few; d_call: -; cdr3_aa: CATSRDRTRGSNSPLHF; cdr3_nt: TGTGCCACCAGCAGAGATCGGACCCGAGGATCCAATTCACCCCTCCACTTT
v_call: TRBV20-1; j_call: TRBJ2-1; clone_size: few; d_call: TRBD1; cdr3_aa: CSASDRGMGNEQFF; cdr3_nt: TGCAGTGCTTCAGACAGGGGAATGGGCAATGAGCAGTTCTTC
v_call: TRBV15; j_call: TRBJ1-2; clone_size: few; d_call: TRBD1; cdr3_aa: CATSTRDSDGYTF; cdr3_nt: TGTGCCACCAGCACCCGGGACAGTGATGGCTACACCTTC
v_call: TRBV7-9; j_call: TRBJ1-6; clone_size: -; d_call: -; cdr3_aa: CASSVLDSPLHF; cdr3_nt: TGTGCCAGCAGCGTACTAGATTCACCCCTCCACTTT
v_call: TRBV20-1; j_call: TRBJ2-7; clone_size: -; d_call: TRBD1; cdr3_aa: CSARTGGLIYEQYF; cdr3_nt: TGCAGTGCGCGGACAGGGGGCTTAATCTACGAGCAGTACTTC
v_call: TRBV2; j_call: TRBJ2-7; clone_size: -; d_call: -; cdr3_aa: CASSEGVYEQYF; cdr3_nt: TGTGCCAGCAGTGAGGGAGTCTACGAGCAGTACTTC
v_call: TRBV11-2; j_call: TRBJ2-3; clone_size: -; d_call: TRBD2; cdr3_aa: CASSLQPPTSGGRRSQYF; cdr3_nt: TGTGCCAGCAGCCTACAACCGCCGACTAGCGGGGGGCGGAGATCGCAGTATTTT
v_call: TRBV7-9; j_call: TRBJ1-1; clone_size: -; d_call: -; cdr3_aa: CASSVSRGSNTEAFF; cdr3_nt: TGTGCCAGCAGCGTATCCCGGGGGTCGAACACTGAAGCTTTCTTT
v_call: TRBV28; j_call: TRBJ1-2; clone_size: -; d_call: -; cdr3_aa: CASSLTDYRVNYGYTF; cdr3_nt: TGTGCCAGCAGTTTAACCGACTACAGGGTTAACTATGGCTACACCTTC
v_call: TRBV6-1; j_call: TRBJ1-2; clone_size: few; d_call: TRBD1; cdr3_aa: CASRTGEGNYGYTF; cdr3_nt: TGTGCCAGCAGGACAGGGGAAGGCAACTATGGCTACACCTTC
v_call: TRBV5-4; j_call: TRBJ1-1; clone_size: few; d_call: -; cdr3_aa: CASSLTTGGNTEAFF; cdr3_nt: TGTGCCAGCAGCTTGACGACGGGAGGGAACACTGAAGCTTTCTTT
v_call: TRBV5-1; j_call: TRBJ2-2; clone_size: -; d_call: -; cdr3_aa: CASSEGVNTGELFF; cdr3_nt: TGCGCCAGCAGCGAGGGGGTGAACACCGGGGAGCTGTTTTTT
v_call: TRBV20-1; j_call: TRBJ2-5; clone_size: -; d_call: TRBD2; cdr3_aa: CSATSGVGQETQYF; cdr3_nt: TGCAGTGCTACAAGCGGGGTCGGGCAAGAGACCCAGTACTTC
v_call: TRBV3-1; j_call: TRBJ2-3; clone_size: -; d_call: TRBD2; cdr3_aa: CASSQSGTSGLTDTQYF; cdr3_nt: TGTGCCAGCAGCCAAAGTGGGACTAGCGGCCTCACAGATACGCAGTATTTT
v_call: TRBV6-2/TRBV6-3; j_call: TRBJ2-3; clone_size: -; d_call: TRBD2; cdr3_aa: CASSLQGRLAGYGADTDTQYF; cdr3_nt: TGTGCCAGCAGCCTACAGGGGCGACTAGCGGGGTACGGGGCCGACACAGATACGCAGTATTTT
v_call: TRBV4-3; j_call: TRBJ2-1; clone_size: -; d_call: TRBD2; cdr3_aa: CASSQDPSGSSYNEQFF; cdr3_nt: TGCGCCAGCAGCCAAGACCCTAGCGGGAGCTCCTACAATGAGCAGTTCTTC
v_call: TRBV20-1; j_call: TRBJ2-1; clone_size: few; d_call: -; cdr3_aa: CSARGETYNEQFF; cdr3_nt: TGCAGTGCTAGGGGGGAAACCTACAATGAGCAGTTCTTC
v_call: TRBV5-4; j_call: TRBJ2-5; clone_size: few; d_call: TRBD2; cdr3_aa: CASSLGFLAGEQETQYF; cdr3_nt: TGTGCCAGCAGCTTGGGTTTCCTAGCGGGGGAACAAGAGACCCAGTACTTC
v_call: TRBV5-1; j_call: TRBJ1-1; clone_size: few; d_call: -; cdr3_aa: CASSLFRENTEAFF; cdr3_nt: TGCGCCAGCAGCTTATTCCGGGAGAACACTGAAGCTTTCTTT
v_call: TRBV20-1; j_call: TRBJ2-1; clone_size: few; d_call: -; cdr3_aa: CSAYPKLAEQFF; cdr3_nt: TGCAGTGCTTACCCCAAGCTCGCTGAGCAGTTCTTC
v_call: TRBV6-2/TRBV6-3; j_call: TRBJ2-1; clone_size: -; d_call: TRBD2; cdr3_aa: CASSYSGLGSGEQFF; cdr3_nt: TGTGCCAGCAGTTACTCGGGACTAGGGTCGGGTGAGCAGTTCTTC
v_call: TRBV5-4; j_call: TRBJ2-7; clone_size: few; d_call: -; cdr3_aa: CASSPQPGSYEQYF; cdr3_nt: TGTGCCAGCAGCCCACAGCCCGGCTCCTACGAGCAGTACTTC
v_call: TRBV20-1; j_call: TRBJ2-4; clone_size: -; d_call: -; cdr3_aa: CSARVSLKNIQYF; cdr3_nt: TGCAGTGCTAGAGTATCCCTGAAAAACATTCAGTACTTC
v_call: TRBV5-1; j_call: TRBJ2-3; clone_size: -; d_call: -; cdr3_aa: CASSLAMGADTQYF; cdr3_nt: TGCGCCAGCAGCTTGGCTATGGGAGCGGATACGCAGTATTTT
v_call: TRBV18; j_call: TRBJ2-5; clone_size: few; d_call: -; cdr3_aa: CASSPLPIQETQYF; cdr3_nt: TGTGCCAGCTCACCACTCCCAATCCAAGAGACCCAGTACTTC
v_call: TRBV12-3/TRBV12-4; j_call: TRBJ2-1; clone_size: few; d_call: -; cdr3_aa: CASSSDSRYLFF; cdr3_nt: TGTGCCAGCAGTTCAGACAGTAGGTATCTGTTCTTC
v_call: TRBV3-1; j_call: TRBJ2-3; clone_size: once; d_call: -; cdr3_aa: CASATFAQGRGGTDTQYF; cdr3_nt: TGTGCCAGCGCCACGTTCGCCCAGGGGCGAGGGGGCACAGATACGCAGTATTTT
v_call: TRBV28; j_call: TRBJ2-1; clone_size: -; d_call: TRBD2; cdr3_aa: CASSLPPGLAVYNEQFF; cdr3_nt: TGTGCCAGCAGTTTACCTCCCGGACTAGCGGTTTACAATGAGCAGTTCTTC
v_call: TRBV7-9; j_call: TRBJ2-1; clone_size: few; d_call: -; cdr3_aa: CASSLALAPLGGNEQFF; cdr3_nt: TGTGCCAGCAGCTTAGCATTGGCGCCCTTAGGTGGCAATGAGCAGTTCTTC
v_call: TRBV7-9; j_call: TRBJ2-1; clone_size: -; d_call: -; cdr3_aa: CASSFPPEYNEQFF; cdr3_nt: TGTGCCAGCAGCTTCCCCCCAGAATACAATGAGCAGTTCTTC
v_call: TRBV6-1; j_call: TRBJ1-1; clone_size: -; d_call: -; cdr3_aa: CASTTGHRNTEAFF; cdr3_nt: TGTGCCAGCACAACAGGGCACAGGAACACTGAAGCTTTCTTT
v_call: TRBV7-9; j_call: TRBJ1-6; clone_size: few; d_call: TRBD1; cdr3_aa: CASSPGQTYSPLHF; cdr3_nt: TGTGCCAGCAGCCCGGGACAGACCTATTCACCCCTCCACTTT
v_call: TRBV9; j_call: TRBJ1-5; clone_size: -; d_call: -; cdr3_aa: CASSVGEGDQPQHF; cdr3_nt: TGTGCCAGCAGCGTAGGGGAGGGGGATCAGCCCCAGCATTTT
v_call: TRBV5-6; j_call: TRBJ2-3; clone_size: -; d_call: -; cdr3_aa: CASSQRSNTDTQYF; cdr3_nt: TGTGCCAGCAGCCAGCGGAGCAACACAGATACGCAGTATTTT
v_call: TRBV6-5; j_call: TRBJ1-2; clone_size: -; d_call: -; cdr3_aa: CASSLKAWDRPMRGYTF; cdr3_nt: TGTGCCAGCAGTTTAAAGGCCTGGGACCGACCTATGCGTGGCTACACCTTC
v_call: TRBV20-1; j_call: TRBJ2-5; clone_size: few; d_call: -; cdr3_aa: CSVSDFRETQYF; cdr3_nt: TGCAGTGTGTCCGACTTTCGGGAGACCCAGTACTTC
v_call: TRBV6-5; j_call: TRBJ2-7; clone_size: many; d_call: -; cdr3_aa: CASSSRSYEQYF; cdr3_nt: TGTGCCAGCAGTTCCCGCTCCTACGAGCAGTACTTC
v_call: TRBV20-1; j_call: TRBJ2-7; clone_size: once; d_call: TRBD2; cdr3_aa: CSVLLTSDEQYF; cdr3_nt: TGCAGTGTCCTCCTGACTAGCGACGAGCAGTACTTC
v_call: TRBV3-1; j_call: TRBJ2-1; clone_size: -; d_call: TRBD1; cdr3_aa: CASSARDRGNEQFF; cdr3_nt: TGTGCCAGCAGCGCCCGGGACAGAGGCAATGAGCAGTTCTTC
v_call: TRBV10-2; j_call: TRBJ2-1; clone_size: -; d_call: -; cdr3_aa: CAISSREVANGEQFF; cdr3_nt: TGCGCCATCTCTAGCAGGGAGGTGGCCAACGGTGAGCAGTTCTTC
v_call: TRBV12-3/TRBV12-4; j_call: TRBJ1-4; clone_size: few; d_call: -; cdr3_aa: CASSPRLIHGEKLFF; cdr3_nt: TGTGCCAGCAGCCCCCGTCTCATCCATGGAGAAAAACTGTTTTTT
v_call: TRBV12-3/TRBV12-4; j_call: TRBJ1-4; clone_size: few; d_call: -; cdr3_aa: CASSRARTNEKLFF; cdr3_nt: TGTGCCAGCAGCCGAGCTAGAACTAATGAAAAACTGTTTTTT
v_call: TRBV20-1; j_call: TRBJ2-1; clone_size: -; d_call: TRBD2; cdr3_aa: CSARVLAGNSYNEQFF; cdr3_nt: TGCAGTGCTAGAGTACTAGCGGGCAACTCCTACAATGAGCAGTTCTTC
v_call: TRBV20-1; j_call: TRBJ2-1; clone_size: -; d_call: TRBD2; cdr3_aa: CSARWTSDEQFF; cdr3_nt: TGCAGTGCTAGGTGGACTAGCGATGAGCAGTTCTTC
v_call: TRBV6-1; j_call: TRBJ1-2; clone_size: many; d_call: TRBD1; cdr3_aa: CASSTLAGGAGGYTF; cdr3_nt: TGTGCCAGCAGCACTTTGGCAGGGGGCGCGGGCGGCTACACCTTC
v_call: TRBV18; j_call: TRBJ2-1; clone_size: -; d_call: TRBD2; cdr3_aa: CASSPTTSGRPEFF; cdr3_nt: TGTGCCAGCTCACCAACGACTAGCGGGAGGCCCGAGTTCTTC
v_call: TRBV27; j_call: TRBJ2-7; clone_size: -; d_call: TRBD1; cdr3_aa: CASRGQGSGEQYF; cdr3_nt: TGTGCCAGCAGGGGACAGGGATCGGGTGAGCAGTACTTC
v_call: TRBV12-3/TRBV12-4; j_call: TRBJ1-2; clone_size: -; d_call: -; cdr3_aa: CASSLGGAPNGYTF; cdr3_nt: TGTGCCAGCAGTTTAGGGGGGGCGCCGAATGGCTACACCTTC
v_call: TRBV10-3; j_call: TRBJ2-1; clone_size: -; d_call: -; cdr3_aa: CAISGGTEQFF; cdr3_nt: TGTGCCATCAGTGGGGGGACCGAGCAGTTCTTC
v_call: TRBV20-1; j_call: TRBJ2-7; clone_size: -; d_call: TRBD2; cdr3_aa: CSGDYFYEQYF; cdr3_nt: TGCAGCGGGGACTACTTCTACGAGCAGTACTTC